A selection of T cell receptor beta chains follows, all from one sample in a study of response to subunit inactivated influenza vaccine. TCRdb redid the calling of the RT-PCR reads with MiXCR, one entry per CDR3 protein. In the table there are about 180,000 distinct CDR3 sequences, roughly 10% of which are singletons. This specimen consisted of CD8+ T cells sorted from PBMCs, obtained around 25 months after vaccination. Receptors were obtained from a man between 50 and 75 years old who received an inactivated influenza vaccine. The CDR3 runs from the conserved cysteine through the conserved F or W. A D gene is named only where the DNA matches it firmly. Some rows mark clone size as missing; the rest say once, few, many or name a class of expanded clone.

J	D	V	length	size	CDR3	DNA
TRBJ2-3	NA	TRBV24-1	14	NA	CATSDSGSTDTQYF	TGTGCCACCAGTGATTCAGGGAGCACAGATACGCAGTATTTT
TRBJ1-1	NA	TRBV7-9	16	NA	CASSLGVREMNTEAFF	TGTGCCAGCAGCTTAGGGGTCAGGGAGATGAACACTGAAGCTTTCTTT
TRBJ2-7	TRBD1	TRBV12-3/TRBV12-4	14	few	CASSSGTAVYEQYF	TGTGCCAGCAGTTCCGGGACAGCAGTCTACGAGCAGTACTTC
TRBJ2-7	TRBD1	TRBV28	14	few	CASSLGTGWGEQYF	TGTGCCAGCAGTCTAGGGACAGGATGGGGCGAGCAGTACTTC
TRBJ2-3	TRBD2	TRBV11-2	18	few	CASSSALGLAGETDTQYF	TGTGCCAGCAGCTCCGCCCTTGGACTAGCGGGAGAGACAGATACGCAGTATTTT
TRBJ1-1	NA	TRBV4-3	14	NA	CASSQEEENTEAFF	TGCGCCAGCAGCCAAGAGGAGGAGAACACTGAAGCTTTCTTT
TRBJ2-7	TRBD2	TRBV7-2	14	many	CASSFGLAAYEQYF	TGTGCCAGCAGCTTTGGACTAGCGGCCTACGAGCAGTACTTC
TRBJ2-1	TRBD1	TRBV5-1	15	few	CASSLRDRGDNEQFF	TGCGCCAGCAGCCTCCGGGACAGGGGGGACAATGAGCAGTTCTTC
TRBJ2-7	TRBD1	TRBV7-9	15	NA	CASSLGQGHSYEQYF	TGTGCCAGCAGCTTGGGACAGGGGCACTCCTACGAGCAGTACTTC
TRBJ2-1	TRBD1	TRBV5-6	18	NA	CASSLADLGTGGYNEQFF	TGTGCCAGCAGCTTGGCTGATTTGGGGACAGGGGGTTACAATGAGCAGTTCTTC
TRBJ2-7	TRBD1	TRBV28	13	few	CASRDRNSYEQYF	TGTGCCAGCCGGGACAGAAACTCCTACGAGCAGTACTTC
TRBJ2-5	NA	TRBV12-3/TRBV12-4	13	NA	CASKNPVEETQYF	TGTGCCAGCAAAAACCCCGTTGAAGAGACCCAGTACTTC
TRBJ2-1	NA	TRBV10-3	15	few	CAITLGPGGNNEQFF	TGTGCCATCACCCTAGGGCCCGGAGGGAATAATGAGCAGTTCTTC
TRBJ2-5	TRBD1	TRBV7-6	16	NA	CASSLGQGKDWETQYF	TGTGCCAGCAGCTTGGGACAGGGGAAGGATTGGGAGACCCAGTACTTC